The 13 T cell receptor beta chains in this list originate from one sample, sequenced in a study of T cells in Graves' hyperthyroidism and ophthalmopathy. Template material for amplifying TCR beta CDR3 regions consisted of RNA transcripts. HTBI primers were the set used in a first-round RT-PCR of the TCR CDR3. TCRdb re-analysed the multiplex PCR reads in MiXCR, keeping a single row per CDR3 protein. The data contain about 500,000 distinct CDR3 sequences, about 15% of them singletons. The sample comprised blood. These receptors were taken from a woman aged 25 to 39 with Graves' ophthalmopathy.

There are a few counts of this clonotype. Here the CDR3 reads CASSQDAGSPLHF. The CDR3 bases are TGCGCCAGCAGCCAAGATGCCGGTTCACCCCTCCACTTT. The chain has TRBV4-3 and TRBJ1-6; D is ambiguous. Trimming removed 0 bases at V and 9 bases at J, with 6 bases between. This CDR3 contains 13 residues. Germline loops: CDR1 LGHNA, CDR2 YSLEER.

Ten or more counts support this clonotype. The rearrangement uses TRBV28 and TRBJ1-5, with D maybe TRBD1 (5 bases). The germline gives CDR1 MDHEN, CDR2 SYDVKM. This CDR3 is built from 12 residues. Deletions cut 5 bases from V and 12 bases from J, with 14 bases between. The CDR3 DNA sequence: TGTGCCAGCAGTGGGACGGGGGGAGACCAGCATTTT. This sequence encodes CASSGTGGDQHF.

The gene calls are TRBV5-1 and TRBJ2-7; possibly TRBD2 for D (6 bases). The germline V gene has CDR1 SGHRS and CDR2 YFSETQ. This CDR3 region has 14 residues. The CDR3 sequence is CAVRRGFNSYEQYF. The CDR3 bases are TGCGCTGTCCGCCGGGGGTTTAACTCCTACGAGCAGTACTTC.

This clonotype was detected many times. The V call is TRBV10-3, the J call TRBJ1-1; D is perhaps TRBD1 (6 bases). Trimming stripped 6 bases from V and 1 base from J, with 12 bases between. The CDR3 extends over 14 amino acids. The germline V gene encodes CDR1 ENHRY and CDR2 SYGVKD. CDR3 nucleotide sequence: TGTGCCATCAGCCCAGCAGGGGCGAACACTGAAGCTTTCTTT. Translating it yields CAISPAGANTEAFF.

The gene calls are TRBV28 and TRBJ2-7; TRBD1 agrees at 8 bases. CDR1 and CDR2 from the germline V gene are MDHEN and SYDVKM. After removal of 2 bases from V and 5 bases from J, the junction contained 5 bases not matched to a gene. The CDR3 extends over 14 amino acids. The CDR3 loop reads CASSLLGQANEQYF. For the CDR3, the DNA is TGTGCCAGCAGTTTACTGGGACAGGCGAACGAGCAGTACTTC.

The V gene is TRBV7-9, the J gene TRBJ1-4; D may be TRBD1 (6 bases). Germline lookup yields CDR1 SEHNR and CDR2 FQNEAQ (reference sequence). The V end lost 3 bases, the J end lost 2 bases, and 7 bases lay between the germline ends. The CDR3 is 14 residues long. CDR3 sequence: CASSFGQTNEKLFF. The DNA for the CDR3 is TGTGCCAGCAGCTTCGGACAGACTAATGAAAAACTGTTTTTT.

This clonotype occurred many times. The rearrangement joins TRBV6-2 or TRBV6-3 to TRBJ2-7; possible D gene TRBD1, 5 bases. Germline V lookup: CDR1 MNHEY, CDR2 SVGEGT. The CDR3 is made up of 15 amino acids. V was pared by 0 bases and J by 6 bases, with 15 bases between. CDR3 protein: CASSYSQRRGREQYF. For the CDR3, the DNA is TGTGCCAGCAGTTACTCGCAAAGAAGGGGCCGCGAGCAGTACTTC.

In this sample, this clonotype turned up many times. The V call is TRBV28, the J call TRBJ2-4; a weak D match, TRBD2 (5 bases). CDR1 is MDHEN, CDR2 SYDVKM, per germline. The CDR3 is made up of 16 amino acids. Trimming shortened V by 5 bases and J by 0 bases, and 14 bases separated the two germline ends. The CDR3 sequence is CASSPLGGLAKNIQYF. The CDR3 region has the DNA TGTGCCAGCAGTCCCTTGGGCGGGCTAGCCAAAAACATTCAGTACTTC.

This clonotype occurred a few times. The V call is TRBV6-6, the J call TRBJ1-5; D gene unclear. The CDR3 runs to 15 residues. The germline gives CDR1 MNHNY, CDR2 SVGAGI (reference sequence). Deletions cut 0 bases from V and 1 base from J, with 7 bases between. The CDR3 nucleotides read TGTGCCAGCAGTTACTCGTTCCAGAGCAATCAGCCCCAGCATTTT. Translation gives CASSYSFQSNQPQHF.

This clonotype was seen more than once but under ten times. V is TRBV28 and J is TRBJ1-1; 7 bases are shared with TRBD1. V was pared by 6 bases and J by 11 bases, with 6 bases of the junction left unmatched. The CDR3 sequence is 11 residues long. Per the germline V gene, CDR1 is MDHEN and CDR2 is SYDVKM. This CDR3 is CASRRTGPAFF. CDR3 sequence (DNA): TGTGCCAGCAGGAGGACAGGTCCGGCTTTCTTT.

The chain couples TRBV7-9 to TRBJ2-3; 12 bases agree with TRBD2. The germline V gene encodes CDR1 SEHNR and CDR2 FQNEAQ (reference sequence). V lost 4 bases to trimming and J lost 2 bases; unmatched junction nucleotides: 4. The CDR3 length is 16 residues. Here the CDR3 DNA reads TGTGCCAGCAGCTCGGCTAGCGGGAGGGACACAGATACGCAGTATTTT. Translating it yields CASSSASGRDTDTQYF.

This clonotype was seen ten or more times. V gene TRBV3-1 combines with J gene TRBJ1-1; 9 bases fit TRBD1. Looked up from germline, CDR1 is LGHDT and CDR2 is YNNKEL (reference sequence). V trimming: 4 bases; J trimming: 4 bases; junction bases outside the gene matches: 4. The CDR3 runs to 14 residues. CDR3 loop: CASSRRDRVTEAFF. In DNA, the CDR3 is TGTGCCAGCAGCCGCCGGGACAGGGTCACTGAAGCTTTCTTT.

The chain combines TRBV20-1 with TRBJ2-1, with D unresolved. The CDR3 is 13 amino acids. Trimming left V 0 bases short and J 6 bases short, with 9 bases between. CDR1 is DFQATT and CDR2 is SNEGSKA in the germline V gene (reference sequence). CDR3 sequence (DNA): TGCAGTGCTAGAGACATCCATGGCAATGAGCAGTTCTTC. Encoded protein: CSARDIHGNEQFF.